A single TCR beta chain is shown here with its context. Clones were sequenced by immunoSEQ multiplex PCR, and TCRdb holds only the in-frame ones, with some missing. The sample has 110,000 to 150,000 clones; 70% to 90% are singletons. The source of the sample is a study of blood T cell repertoires in COVID-19. Across the study: The United States, Italy and Spain were the sources of the acute and convalescent COVID-19 samples.

The germline V gene has CDR1 LGHDT and CDR2 YNNKEL (reference sequence). Unmatched junction bases numbered 14, after V lost 4 bases and J lost 3 bases. CDR3 length equals 17 residues. Participants were aged about 18 to 89 years from some 24 US areas. This TCR came from a woman aged 40 to 50 who had recovered from COVID-19. The chain employs TRBV3-1 (or the pseudogene TRBV3-2) and TRBJ2-5; TRBD2 aligns across 7 bases. Sequencing input: PBMCs or T cells enriched from blood (not recorded which). The CDR3 here is CASSPNQFTGGKETQYF. The CDR3 region has the DNA TGTGCCAGCAGCCCCAATCAGTTTACGGGAGGCAAAGAGACCCAGTACTTC.